These 8 T cell receptor beta chains came from one sample sequenced in a study of neurological immune-mediated disorders. Using its own MiXCR run on the 5' RACE reads, TCRdb lists one record per CDR3 protein. Here the sample spans some 38,000 distinct CDR3 sequences, approximately 14% being singletons. Sequencing was carried out using PBMCs. The receptors were sampled from a woman aged 45-65 years with HTLV-1-associated myelopathy (HAM/TSP).

This clonotype was found many times. This rearrangement joins TRBV9 to TRBJ2-1, with D possibly matching TRBD1 (5 bases). The V gene lost 4 bases and the J gene lost 3 bases, with 11 bases spanning the gap. CDR3 length: 14 residues. CDR1 and CDR2 (germline): SGDLS, YYNGEE. CDR3 in amino acids: CASSFLDSYNEQFF. CDR3 DNA: TGTGCCAGCAGCTTCTTAGACAGCTACAATGAGCAGTTCTTC. The full variable domain, rest sourced from reference TRBV9 and TRBJ2-1, is DSGVTQTPKHLITATGQRVTLRCSPRSGDLSVYWYQQSLDQGLQFLIQYYNGEERAKGNILERFSAQQFPDLHSELNLSSLELGDSALYFCASSFLDSYNEQFFGPGTRLTVL.

With respect to this clonotype: A much larger clonotype is one base distant, so this may be a read error. This chain connects TRBV10-1 to TRBJ2-1; 8 bases are shared with TRBD2. The CDR3 has 14 residues. Germline CDR1 reads WNHNN; CDR2 reads SYGVQD (reference sequence). The CDR3 loop reads CGSSDGGGPNEQFF. The CDR3 DNA follows: TGCGGCAGCAGTGACGGGGGGGGGCCCAATGAGCAGTTCTTC.

The table lists this clonotype with a few counts. V is TRBV6-5 and J is TRBJ1-5, with TRBD1 matching 9 bases. The CDR3 covers 15 residues. The V and J ends lost 0 bases and 5 bases, in that order; junction bases with no gene match: 2. Germline loops: CDR1 MNHEY, CDR2 SVGAGI. The CDR3 reads CASSYSWTGDQPQHF. CDR3 nucleotides: TGTGCCAGCAGTTACTCCTGGACAGGGGATCAGCCCCAGCATTTT.

This rearrangement joins TRBV6-1 to TRBJ1-5, with 7 bases fitting TRBD1. The CDR3 runs to 14 residues. Germline V CDR1 and CDR2: MNHNS, SASEGT. J gave up 4 bases and V 3 bases, and 3 bases lay outside the gene matches. Here the CDR3 reads CASSEGQRNQPQHF. CDR3 coding DNA: TGTGCCAGCAGTGAGGGACAGCGGAATCAGCCCCAGCATTTT.

This clonotype has at least ten counts. The J gene is TRBJ1-2, the V gene TRBV5-1; 9 bases line up with TRBD1. V shed 4 bases and J 6 bases; nucleotides not matched to a gene: 4. The CDR3 is 13 amino acids. Germline V gene lookup returns CDR1 SGHRS and CDR2 YFSETQ. Here the CDR3 DNA reads TGCGCCAGCAGCCAGGGACAGGGAGATGGCTACACCTTC. The encoded protein is CASSQGQGDGYTF.

In this sample, this clonotype turned up many times. The chain has TRBV18 and TRBJ2-7; 7 bases line up with TRBD2. The CDR3 contains 15 residues. V gave up 3 bases and J gave up 7 bases; unmatched junction bases: 12. Germline-derived CDR1 and CDR2 are KGHSH and LQKENI. CDR3 nucleotides: TGTGCCAGCTCACCCGACGCCAGGGAGGGTTTGGAGCAGTACTTC. Translating it yields CASSPDAREGLEQYF.

This clonotype was seen repeatedly, ten times or more. CDR3 amino acids: CAISPTVSNQPQHF. The DNA of the CDR3 is TGTGCCATCAGCCCGACGGTTAGCAATCAGCCCCAGCATTTT. The genes are TRBV10-3 and TRBJ1-5; no firm D call. Looked up from germline, CDR1 is ENHRY and CDR2 is SYGVKD. The CDR3 is 14 amino acids. Trimming shortened V by 6 bases and J by 0 bases, and 9 bases separated the two germline ends.

This clonotype came up many times. This chain connects TRBV10-2 to TRBJ2-7; 11 nucleotides align to TRBD2. V shed 6 bases, J shed 3 bases, and the junction held 10 bases outside the gene matches. The CDR3 spans 16 residues. The germline gives CDR1 WSHSY, CDR2 SAAADI. The CDR3 here is CASRGILAGDYYEQYV. CDR3 nucleotide sequence: TGCGCCAGCAGGGGTATACTAGCGGGGGACTACTACGAGCAGTACGTC.